These T cell receptor beta chains were read from a single sample in a study of T cell changes during pregnancy in multiple sclerosis. The protocol was immunoSEQ multiplex PCR, while the TCRdb copy is restricted to in-frame clones and leaves out a portion. The sample contains 88,000 or so clones, roughly nine tenths of which appear only once. The starting material was peripheral blood, obtained before pregnancy. The receptors stem from a female donor with multiple sclerosis, enrolled in a pregnancy study. Both conserved end residues are part of each CDR3. Only part of the rows carry a size: once, few, many, or a class if the clone is expanded.

v_call: TRBV6-5
j_call: TRBJ2-7
clone_size: NA
cdr3_aa: CASTDRVRSYEQYF

v_call: TRBV5-1
j_call: TRBJ1-4
clone_size: NA
cdr3_aa: CASRAGTTNEKLFF

v_call: TRBV27
j_call: TRBJ2-5
clone_size: once
cdr3_aa: CASSPGQGVDQYF

v_call: TRBV6-5
j_call: TRBJ2-5
clone_size: NA
cdr3_aa: CASSYLAGGGETQYF

v_call: TRBV4-3
j_call: TRBJ2-2
clone_size: NA
cdr3_aa: CASSQGVATGELFF

v_call: TRBV4-1
j_call: TRBJ1-2
clone_size: NA
cdr3_aa: CASSRGGDGYTF

v_call: TRBV5-6
j_call: TRBJ2-5
clone_size: NA
cdr3_aa: CASSRGRETQYF

v_call: TRBV5-1
j_call: TRBJ2-3
clone_size: NA
cdr3_aa: CASSLDRITDTQYF

v_call: TRBV30
j_call: TRBJ2-7
clone_size: NA
cdr3_aa: CAWSVDGAGRREQYF

v_call: TRBV28
j_call: TRBJ2-5
clone_size: NA
cdr3_aa: CASGTNWGPSGETQYF

v_call: TRBV25-1
j_call: TRBJ1-5
clone_size: NA
cdr3_aa: CASSESGGSGGPQHF

v_call: TRBV6-5
j_call: TRBJ2-7
clone_size: NA
cdr3_aa: CASSPYAGTRGEQYF

v_call: TRBV7-6
j_call: TRBJ2-5
clone_size: NA
cdr3_aa: CASSQRAGEETQYF

v_call: TRBV5-5
j_call: TRBJ1-4
clone_size: NA
cdr3_aa: CASSFPGGATNEKLFF

v_call: TRBV28
j_call: TRBJ2-2
clone_size: once
cdr3_aa: CASTPPGQGAFGELFF

v_call: TRBV6-5
j_call: TRBJ2-1
clone_size: NA
cdr3_aa: CASSLAGGLINEQFF

v_call: TRBV2
j_call: TRBJ1-2
clone_size: NA
cdr3_aa: CASSGRRQGQFSYGYTF

v_call: TRBV28
j_call: TRBJ2-7
clone_size: NA
cdr3_aa: CASSFPLGQGGEQYF

v_call: TRBV6-6
j_call: TRBJ2-2
clone_size: NA
cdr3_aa: CASTGEGTGELFF

v_call: TRBV27
j_call: TRBJ2-2
clone_size: few
cdr3_aa: CASRRAGDTGELFF

v_call: TRBV2
j_call: TRBJ1-5
clone_size: NA
cdr3_aa: CASSSDGSGQPQHF

v_call: TRBV2
j_call: TRBJ2-1
clone_size: NA
cdr3_aa: CASSAGSSSYNEQFF

v_call: TRBV11-2
j_call: TRBJ1-1
clone_size: NA
cdr3_aa: CASSQPGAITEAFF

v_call: TRBV5-1
j_call: TRBJ2-7
clone_size: NA
cdr3_aa: CASSLWSGGGYEQYF

v_call: TRBV4-3
j_call: TRBJ2-1
clone_size: once
cdr3_aa: CASSPERFENSYNEQFF

v_call: TRBV5-4
j_call: TRBJ2-3
clone_size: NA
cdr3_aa: CASSRETSTDTQYF

v_call: TRBV7-9
j_call: TRBJ2-1
clone_size: NA
cdr3_aa: CASSRDGSSYNEQFF

v_call: TRBV7-6
j_call: TRBJ2-3
clone_size: NA
cdr3_aa: CASSSRGITDTQYF

v_call: TRBV6-1
j_call: TRBJ2-3
clone_size: NA
cdr3_aa: CASSEVQTDTQYF

v_call: TRBV11-1
j_call: TRBJ1-1
clone_size: once
cdr3_aa: CASSFPGTGLNTEAFF

v_call: TRBV19
j_call: TRBJ1-1
clone_size: NA
cdr3_aa: CASTTSGDTEAFF

v_call: TRBV7-9
j_call: TRBJ2-5
clone_size: few
cdr3_aa: CASSLRLAGGPLETQYF

v_call: TRBV9
j_call: TRBJ1-2
clone_size: NA
cdr3_aa: CASSVGEGNYGYTF

v_call: TRBV27
j_call: TRBJ1-5
clone_size: once
cdr3_aa: CASSSGLGNQPQHF

v_call: TRBV18
j_call: TRBJ1-1
clone_size: NA
cdr3_aa: CASSPPTGGVNTEAFF

v_call: TRBV19
j_call: TRBJ1-2
clone_size: NA
cdr3_aa: CASSPGAANYGYTF

v_call: TRBV7-9
j_call: TRBJ1-3
clone_size: NA
cdr3_aa: CASSSEGNTIYF

v_call: TRBV28
j_call: TRBJ1-2
clone_size: NA
cdr3_aa: CASSLTALLHGYTF

v_call: TRBV9
j_call: TRBJ2-1
clone_size: NA
cdr3_aa: CASSAVVPSGRALRNEQFF

v_call: TRBV27
j_call: TRBJ2-1
clone_size: NA
cdr3_aa: CASSLRSTSGYNEQFF

v_call: TRBV2
j_call: TRBJ2-1
clone_size: NA
cdr3_aa: CASSLPRDEQFF

v_call: TRBV5-1
j_call: TRBJ2-5
clone_size: once
cdr3_aa: CASSLSTGGYGFQETQYF

v_call: TRBV5-1
j_call: TRBJ1-1
clone_size: NA
cdr3_aa: CASSLTRDRNTEAFF

v_call: TRBV7-6
j_call: TRBJ2-7
clone_size: once
cdr3_aa: CASSFRAGGAYEQYF

v_call: TRBV6-4
j_call: TRBJ2-2
clone_size: NA
cdr3_aa: CASSPRRGPGPGELFF

v_call: TRBV27
j_call: TRBJ2-1
clone_size: NA
cdr3_aa: CASRGSGLADYNEQFF

v_call: TRBV27
j_call: TRBJ1-1
clone_size: NA
cdr3_aa: CASSQSNTEAFF

v_call: TRBV7-8
j_call: TRBJ2-7
clone_size: NA
cdr3_aa: CASSGLGDEQYF

v_call: TRBV15
j_call: TRBJ2-6
clone_size: NA
cdr3_aa: CATSRGLEPGQGAVGANVLTF

v_call: TRBV27
j_call: TRBJ2-7
clone_size: NA
cdr3_aa: CASSLGGRAYEQYF